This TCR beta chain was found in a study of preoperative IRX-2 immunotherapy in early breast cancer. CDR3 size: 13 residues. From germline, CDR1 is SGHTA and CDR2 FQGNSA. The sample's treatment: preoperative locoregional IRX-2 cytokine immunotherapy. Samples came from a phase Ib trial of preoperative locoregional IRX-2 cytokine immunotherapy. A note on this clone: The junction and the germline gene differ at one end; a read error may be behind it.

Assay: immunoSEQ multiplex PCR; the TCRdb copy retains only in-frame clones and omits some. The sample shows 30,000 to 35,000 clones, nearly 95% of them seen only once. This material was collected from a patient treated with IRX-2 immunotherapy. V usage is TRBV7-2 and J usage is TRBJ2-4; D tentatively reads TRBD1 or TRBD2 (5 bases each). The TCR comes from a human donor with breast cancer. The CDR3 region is CASSLAWSGEGNF. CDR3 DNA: TGTGCCAGCAGCTTAGCGTGGTCCGGCGAGGGGAACTTC.